This T cell receptor (beta chain) was sequenced for a study of CXCR3-negative and CXCR3-positive naive CD8 T cells. All TRB cDNA libraries came from 5' RACE performed with UMI labels. From the 5' RACE reads, TCRdb lists one entry per CDR3 protein and no DNA. This table holds about 40,000 distinct CDR3 sequences. This CDR3 spans 17 amino acids. Germline values: CDR1 KGHDR, CDR2 SFDVKD. The chain couples TRBV24-1 to TRBJ2-1; TCRdb's D call of TRBD1 is untestable without DNA. Sequencing used naive CXCR3- CD8+ T cells from blood. Subset specified: CD45RO-CCR7+CD27+CD95- naive CD8+ T cells lacking CXCR3 (TNR3-). This TCR was recovered from a human donor in good health. Some clones in this sample may be carry-over from other donors' samples. CDR3 sequence: CATSWGHSTSSYNEQFF.